This T cell receptor (beta chain) was identified in a study of shared clonotypes between healthy human individuals (dated by TCRdb to about 2020). For context, the study as a whole: The cohort comprised two women and a few men aged 18 to 49 years. Between about 0.94 and 10 billion PBMCs per donor were obtained by leukapheresis. To increase sequencing depth and limit assay-specific biases, different laboratories used diverse techniques to prepare libraries and sequence TCR repertoires. To estimate repertoire size and how much clonotype sharing occurs between individuals, the study deeply sequenced the blood TCR repertoires of five healthy adults. Per donor, three plates each were used for CD4 naive and CD4 memory, two for CD8 naive, and one for CD8 memory. What the work shows at the level of the full study, not this receptor alone: Because the study included a small number of donors, the genetic and exposure-history diversity represented was limited. Higher generation probabilities were observed for clonotypes shared by all four sorted-subset donors than for non-shared clonotypes. Based on pairwise subsampling, the degree of clonotype sharing among donors was expected to be affected by sequencing depth. Naive subsets generally had larger estimated clonotype richness than memory subsets did. Sampling was restricted to blood, and TCR repertoires in tissues likely differ from the TCR repertoires found in blood. Rarefaction of sorted-subset datasets indicated incomplete sequencing despite the large sequencing depth. Sharing across a few donors was observed for approximately 5% of naive CD4, over 3% of naive CD8, 2% to 2.5% of memory CD4, and 0.4% of memory CD8 clonotypes.

Remarks on this clone: Its antigen specificity is not known. Qualities for individual bases were not recorded, and no much larger clone is one base off.

Using the deep immunoSEQ assay, TCR CDR3 regions were amplified from genomic DNA by multiplex PCR. Extracted genomic DNA from each cell subset was spread evenly across all wells of several immunoSEQ 96-well plates, with each plate serving as a replicate. For sorted subsets, about 200 ng genomic DNA, equal to 30,000 to 35,000 T cell genomes, was loaded into each replicate PCR. Purified libraries were measured with a Qubit 3.0 fluorometer, size-checked on a Bioanalyzer 2100, and measured again with the KAPA Library Quantification kit. Every immunoSEQ 96-well plate was sequenced on a separate single-read 150-cycle Illumina NextSeq 550 flow cell. As for how the authors treated the data: Because the immunoSEQ output held only junctional sequences and lacked quality scores, the filtering could not match the filtering applied to full-length reads. Sequences were annotated with PyIR, a Python wrapper for IgBLAST v1.9, and V/J genes and CDR3 were assigned using IMGT germline references. Reads with weak V/J assignments (E-value above 1e-6), missing CDR3, stop codons, out-of-frame junctions, or ambiguous translated residues were removed. V3J clonotypes were defined as sequences sharing an identical inferred V gene, J gene, and CDR3 amino acid sequence. Percentage overlap between repertoires was calculated by dividing the number of shared unique clonotypes by the size of the smaller repertoire. Repertoire richness was assessed with RTK rarefaction, the Chao1 estimator, and Recon v2.1 estimates of unobserved clonotypes. For all TCRbeta clonotypes obtained by the gDNA method from four donors, generation probabilities were computed with OLGA. The source is immuneACCESS, and TCRdb retained only in-frame sequences with V and J called. Part of the clones is not carried over; for the studies checked, unresolved V genes explain less than half of this, and the remainder is unexplained. V and J calls and clone size are copied from that table; D and trimming were computed from the DNA. The sample table shows under 2,000,000 clones, and 85% to 95% are seen once. 1% to 1.5% of the sample goes to the ten largest clones.

For the CD8 naive samples, CD45RO-negative cells were positively selected for CCR7, yielding a CD45RA+CCR7+ population from which TemRA cells were excluded. Donors were healthy HIV-negative adults with no recently reported acute infections or vaccinations. Every donor was a Caucasian adult living in Nashville, Tennessee, USA. Blood was obtained by leukapheresis, after which PBMCs were separated by Ficoll-Histopaque density gradient centrifugation and cryopreserved in liquid nitrogen vapor phase. Purity and quantity of every magnetically sorted T cell population were checked by analytical flow cytometry. Genomic DNA was isolated from every sorted fraction and measured by UV absorbance on a Nanodrop 2000c. V is pruned by 5 bases and J by 9 bases, leaving 11 bases of the junction without a gene match. Including cysteine and phenylalanine, the CDR3 has 14 amino acids. The CDR3 DNA has 42 bases and is translated from base 1. From the germline V gene, CDR1 is WSHSY and CDR2 is SAAADI.

The sequence links TRBV10-2 to TRBJ2-3, with TRBD1 matching 7 junction bases. This receptor was identified in a man younger than 35 in good health. The sequenced material came from naive CD8+ T cells sorted from blood. According to the study, the label for this sample's cell subset or site signals: CD45RA+CCR7+. At the DNA level, the sequence is TGCGCCAGCAGTCCCTTCTACAGGGGCGAGACGCAGTATTTT. Its translation reads: CASSPFYRGETQYF.